Listed below are T cell receptor beta chains from one sample, sequenced in a study of blood T cell repertoires in COVID-19. TCRdb keeps only in-frame clones here, not all; method: immunoSEQ multiplex PCR. This sample has 30,000 to 45,000 clones, with roughly 87% found just once. Source material: peripheral blood. All receptors come from a human donor in a cohort sampled during active COVID-19. The CDR3 runs from the conserved cysteine through the conserved F or W. Each record gives: D gene, J gene, CDR3 length, V gene, clone size, CDR3 protein, CDR3 DNA. D genes are given only for firm matches. Not every row has a clone size; where given, it reads once, few, many or a size class.

D gene: -
J gene: TRBJ1-4
CDR3 length: 15
V gene: TRBV18
clone size: once
CDR3 protein: CASSPESVRGEKLFF
CDR3 DNA: TGTGCCAGCTCACCGGAGAGCGTCAGGGGTGAAAAACTGTTTTTT

D gene: -
J gene: TRBJ2-7
CDR3 length: 15
V gene: TRBV3-1/TRBV3-2
clone size: -
CDR3 protein: CASSQGSLSSYEQYF
CDR3 DNA: TGTGCCAGCAGCCAAGGTAGCTTAAGCTCCTACGAGCAGTACTTC

D gene: -
J gene: TRBJ2-5
CDR3 length: 13
V gene: TRBV21-1
clone size: -
CDR3 protein: CASSTQAMETQYF
CDR3 DNA: TGTGCCAGCAGCACACAGGCTATGGAGACCCAGTACTTC

D gene: -
J gene: TRBJ2-7
CDR3 length: 14
V gene: TRBV2
clone size: -
CDR3 protein: CASSPRQLTYEQYF
CDR3 DNA: TGTGCCAGCAGTCCAAGACAACTTACCTACGAGCAGTACTTC

D gene: TRBD2
J gene: TRBJ2-3
CDR3 length: 15
V gene: TRBV5-1
clone size: -
CDR3 protein: CASSPSGREKDTQYF
CDR3 DNA: TGCGCCAGCAGCCCGAGCGGGAGAGAGAAAGATACGCAGTATTTT

D gene: -
J gene: TRBJ1-1
CDR3 length: 12
V gene: TRBV14
clone size: -
CDR3 protein: CASSQLSGEAFF
CDR3 DNA: TGTGCCAGCAGCCAACTATCAGGGGAAGCTTTCTTT

D gene: -
J gene: TRBJ1-1
CDR3 length: 13
V gene: TRBV5-1
clone size: -
CDR3 protein: CASSLDLRSEAFF
CDR3 DNA: TGCGCCAGCAGCTTGGATCTGAGGTCTGAAGCTTTCTTT

D gene: -
J gene: TRBJ2-7
CDR3 length: 15
V gene: TRBV6-5
clone size: once
CDR3 protein: CASRARAGGLEEQYF
CDR3 DNA: TGTGCCAGCAGGGCGAGGGCAGGGGGGCTTGAAGAGCAGTACTTC

D gene: -
J gene: TRBJ2-3
CDR3 length: 14
V gene: TRBV5-1
clone size: medium-sized
CDR3 protein: CASTVPRHGDTQYF
CDR3 DNA: TGCGCCAGCACCGTCCCTAGGCATGGGGATACGCAGTATTTT

D gene: -
J gene: TRBJ2-5
CDR3 length: 13
V gene: TRBV19
clone size: -
CDR3 protein: CASSRDLQETQYF
CDR3 DNA: TGTGCCAGTAGTAGGGACTTACAAGAGACCCAGTACTTC

D gene: TRBD1
J gene: TRBJ1-3
CDR3 length: 15
V gene: TRBV15
clone size: -
CDR3 protein: CATSREKGAPNTIYF
CDR3 DNA: TGTGCCACCAGCAGGGAAAAGGGGGCCCCAAACACCATATATTTT

D gene: -
J gene: TRBJ1-5
CDR3 length: 14
V gene: TRBV5-1
clone size: -
CDR3 protein: CASSLGQPNQPQHF
CDR3 DNA: TGCGCCAGCAGCTTGGGACAGCCCAATCAGCCCCAGCATTTT

D gene: -
J gene: TRBJ2-2
CDR3 length: 16
V gene: TRBV10-3
clone size: -
CDR3 protein: CATSFTPGVNTGELFF
CDR3 DNA: TGTGCCACCAGCTTCACGCCCGGAGTAAACACCGGGGAGCTGTTTTTT

D gene: -
J gene: TRBJ1-1
CDR3 length: 12
V gene: TRBV5-8
clone size: once
CDR3 protein: CAQYGMNTEAFF
CDR3 DNA: TGTGCCCAATATGGCATGAACACTGAAGCTTTCTTT

D gene: TRBD2
J gene: TRBJ2-7
CDR3 length: 16
V gene: TRBV5-5
clone size: -
CDR3 protein: CASSLGRASGVYEQYF
CDR3 DNA: TGTGCCAGCAGCTTGGGTCGGGCTAGCGGGGTCTACGAGCAGTACTTC

D gene: TRBD1
J gene: TRBJ1-2
CDR3 length: 15
V gene: TRBV7-2
clone size: once
CDR3 protein: CASASSTGGVYGYTF
CDR3 DNA: TGTGCCAGCGCCTCCTCGACAGGGGGGGTGTATGGCTACACCTTC

D gene: TRBD2
J gene: TRBJ2-1
CDR3 length: 15
V gene: TRBV27
clone size: -
CDR3 protein: CASSAGTSGSDEQFF
CDR3 DNA: TGTGCCAGCAGTGCCGGGACTAGCGGGAGTGATGAGCAGTTCTTC

D gene: -
J gene: TRBJ2-7
CDR3 length: 20
V gene: TRBV14
clone size: -
CDR3 protein: CASSLTGHSRTQRSSYEQYF
CDR3 DNA: TGTGCCAGCAGCTTGACGGGACACTCAAGGACACAAAGAAGCTCCTACGAGCAGTACTTC

D gene: TRBD2
J gene: TRBJ2-7
CDR3 length: 13
V gene: TRBV6-6
clone size: -
CDR3 protein: CASAASGSYEQYF
CDR3 DNA: TGTGCCAGCGCAGCTAGCGGCAGCTACGAGCAGTACTTC

D gene: TRBD2
J gene: TRBJ2-4
CDR3 length: 18
V gene: TRBV28
clone size: -
CDR3 protein: CASSLFTSGSIAKNIQYF
CDR3 DNA: TGTGCCAGCAGTTTATTCACTAGCGGGAGTATAGCCAAAAACATTCAGTACTTC

D gene: -
J gene: TRBJ2-5
CDR3 length: 15
V gene: TRBV7-2
clone size: -
CDR3 protein: CASSLALSRQETQYF
CDR3 DNA: TGTGCCAGCAGCTTAGCGCTTAGCCGGCAAGAGACCCAGTACTTC

D gene: -
J gene: TRBJ2-2
CDR3 length: 13
V gene: TRBV19
clone size: -
CDR3 protein: CASTGRGTGELFF
CDR3 DNA: TGTGCCAGTACCGGCAGGGGAACCGGGGAGCTGTTTTTT

D gene: TRBD1
J gene: TRBJ2-7
CDR3 length: 16
V gene: TRBV11-2
clone size: once
CDR3 protein: CASSPPSGTGTYEQYF
CDR3 DNA: TGTGCCAGCAGTCCCCCCTCCGGGACAGGGACTTACGAGCAGTACTTC

D gene: -
J gene: TRBJ1-2
CDR3 length: 15
V gene: TRBV30
clone size: -
CDR3 protein: CAWSESPAGVGGYTF
CDR3 DNA: TGTGCCTGGAGTGAAAGCCCTGCGGGGGTCGGTGGCTACACCTTC

D gene: TRBD1
J gene: TRBJ2-1
CDR3 length: 14
V gene: TRBV19
clone size: -
CDR3 protein: CASSVDRDYNEQFF
CDR3 DNA: TGTGCCAGTAGTGTAGACAGGGACTACAATGAGCAGTTCTTC

D gene: -
J gene: TRBJ2-3
CDR3 length: 12
V gene: TRBV25-1
clone size: -
CDR3 protein: CASSVDTDTQYF
CDR3 DNA: TGTGCCAGCAGTGTGGACACCGATACGCAGTATTTT

D gene: -
J gene: TRBJ1-3
CDR3 length: 16
V gene: TRBV30
clone size: -
CDR3 protein: CAWSGTSYSSGNTIYF
CDR3 DNA: TGTGCCTGGAGTGGAACATCCTACAGCTCTGGAAACACCATATATTTT

D gene: TRBD2
J gene: TRBJ2-7
CDR3 length: 16
V gene: TRBV18
clone size: -
CDR3 protein: CASSPPTGGNSYEQYF
CDR3 DNA: TGTGCCAGCTCACCTCCAACGGGAGGGAATTCCTACGAGCAGTACTTC

D gene: -
J gene: TRBJ1-2
CDR3 length: 11
V gene: TRBV10-3
clone size: -
CDR3 protein: CATWAGLGYTF
CDR3 DNA: TGTGCCACCTGGGCAGGGCTCGGCTACACCTTC

D gene: TRBD1
J gene: TRBJ1-1
CDR3 length: 15
V gene: TRBV7-2
clone size: -
CDR3 protein: CASSLVGQGAAEAFF
CDR3 DNA: TGTGCCAGCAGCTTAGTTGGACAGGGGGCTGCTGAAGCTTTCTTT

D gene: -
J gene: TRBJ1-3
CDR3 length: 14
V gene: TRBV28
clone size: -
CDR3 protein: CASNPGQPGNTIYF
CDR3 DNA: TGTGCCAGCAACCCTGGGCAGCCTGGAAACACCATATATTTT